These 27 T cell receptor beta chains originate from one sample sequenced in a study of patients and donors after allogeneic stem cell transplantation. Each CDR3 protein gets one entry after TCRdb re-called the RT-PCR reads with MiXCR. The data contain roughly 200,000 distinct CDR3 sequences, 41% of them singletons. Sequenced: blood, either unsorted or a sorted T cell fraction (not recorded which). These receptors originate from a human donor who was either an allogeneic HSCT recipient or a stem cell or donor lymphocyte infusion donor (not recorded which). It is not recorded whose cells these are; they may come from a transplant donor.

This clonotype was recorded a few times. The limits of the CDR3 on the DNA are not certain, so only TCRdb's listed CDR3 is given. The chain recombines TRBV12-3 or TRBV12-4 with TRBJ2-7; the table's D gene call, TRBD1, was not cross checked with the DNA. The CDR3 spans 15 amino acids, including both terminal residues. CDR3 protein: CASSSSRDRTYEQYF.

This chain joins TRBV28 and TRBJ1-2, with D unclear. The V end lost 6 bases, the J end lost 4 bases, and 9 bases lay between the germline ends. The germline V gene has CDR1 MDHEN and CDR2 SYDVKM. CDR3 length: 12 residues. The CDR3 DNA reads TGTGCCAGCAGCGAGTCCAGCTATGGCTACACCTTC. Its translation: CASSESSYGYTF.

The chain uses TRBV29-1 and TRBJ1-2; a weak D match, TRBD1 (6 bases). V was pared by 0 bases and J by 1 base, with 21 bases between. Germline CDR1 SQVTM, CDR2 ANQGSEA. The CDR3 spans 18 residues. Here the CDR3 reads CSVEEIRGHTDFNYGYTF. CDR3 nucleotide sequence: TGCAGCGTTGAAGAAATCCGGGGACACACCGACTTTAACTATGGCTACACCTTC.

In this sample, this clonotype turned up a few times. This chain links TRBV27 with TRBJ2-2; D is possibly TRBD2 (6 bases). Germline CDR1 and CDR2: MNHEY and SMNVEV (reference sequence). This CDR3 has 13 amino acids. The V gene lost 9 bases and the J gene lost 6 bases, with 14 bases spanning the gap. The CDR3 nucleotides are TGTGCCAGTCGGGACTTTTATTCCGGGGAGCTGTTTTTT. Its protein is CASRDFYSGELFF.

This clonotype was counted between two and nine times. J is TRBJ2-1 and V is TRBV4-3, with D possibly TRBD1 on 7 matching bases. The length of the CDR3 is 16 residues. Germline assignment: CDR1 LGHNA and CDR2 YSLEER. V lost 0 bases to trimming and J lost 7 bases, with 16 bases between them. The CDR3 DNA is TGCGCCAGCAGCCAAGATGGACTGGCAGGGGGGAATGAGCAGTTCTTC. Amino acid sequence: CASSQDGLAGGNEQFF.

This clonotype was found a few times. V gene TRBV27 combines with J gene TRBJ2-3; D remains unclear. The CDR3 is 15 amino acids. V was cut by 2 bases and J by 1 base, with 10 bases left in between. Per germline, CDR1 MNHEY and CDR2 SMNVEV (reference sequence). Here the CDR3 reads CASSLNDDRTDTQYF. CDR3 coding DNA: TGTGCCAGCAGTTTAAACGATGACCGCACAGATACGCAGTATTTT.

The chain couples TRBV12-3 or TRBV12-4 to TRBJ2-3; 11 bases align to TRBD2. Trimming took 3 bases from V and 0 from J; bases not matched to a gene: 5. The CDR3 sequence is 17 residues long. CDR3 bases: TGTGCCAGCAGTTTCGCGACTAGCGGGGTCAGCACAGATACGCAGTATTTT. Translating gives CASSFATSGVSTDTQYF.

The rearrangement joins TRBV19 to TRBJ2-5; maybe TRBD1 (5 bases). In germline, CDR1 is LNHDA, CDR2 SQIVND (reference sequence). The CDR3 sequence is 13 residues long. Between the trimmed V and J ends, which lost 9 bases and 1 base, there was a span of 12 bases. CDR3 in amino acids: CASRQTIQETQYF. In DNA, the CDR3 is TGTGCCAGCCGACAGACCATCCAAGAGACCCAGTACTTC.

The J gene is TRBJ1-1, the V gene TRBV4-3, with a possible D match to TRBD1 (5 bases). The CDR3 contains 15 residues. Germline V gene data show CDR1 as LGHNA and CDR2 as YSLEER. Trimming cost V 0 bases and J 1 base, with 9 bases left between them. The CDR3 DNA follows: TGCGCCAGCAGCCAAGATTCGGGGGGGAACACTGAAGCTTTCTTT. Translating gives CASSQDSGGNTEAFF.

V usage is TRBV12-3 or TRBV12-4 and J usage is TRBJ2-2; a possible D gene is TRBD2 (5 bases). This CDR3 is built from 14 residues. V gave up 6 bases and J gave up 4 bases, with 12 bases separating them. CDR3 sequence (DNA): TGTGCCAGCAGCCATTCGGGGAGCACCGGGGAGCTGTTTTTT. Protein product: CASSHSGSTGELFF.

This chain joins TRBV7-3 and TRBJ1-1; 9 positions match TRBD1. V lost 5 bases and J lost 6; bases outside the gene matches: 7. There are 14 residues in the CDR3. Germline lookup yields CDR1 SGHTA and CDR2 FQGTGA. CDR3 nucleotide sequence: TGTGCCAGCAGCACCGGGACAGGGAGCCCTGAAGCTTTCTTT. Its translation is CASSTGTGSPEAFF.

This clonotype was recorded a few times. The chain has TRBV10-3 and TRBJ2-7; no firm D call. Germline CDR1 ENHRY, CDR2 SYGVKD. Between the trimmed V and J ends, which lost 5 bases and 6 bases, there was a span of 8 bases. CDR3 length: 11 residues. The CDR3 protein is CAISSLGEQYF. CDR3 coding DNA: TGTGCCATCAGTTCCTTAGGCGAGCAGTACTTC.

This chain joins TRBV29-1 and TRBJ2-1; D gene ambiguous. CDR1 is SQVTM and CDR2 is ANQGSEA in the germline V gene. The CDR3 covers 14 residues. V lost 4 bases to trimming and J lost 5 bases, with 15 bases between them. The CDR3 spells CSVVDTGANNEQFF. The DNA of the CDR3 is TGCAGCGTTGTTGATACTGGCGCTAACAATGAGCAGTTCTTC.

V gene TRBV7-6 combines with J gene TRBJ2-1; 10 bases map to TRBD2. Germline loops: CDR1 SGHVS, CDR2 FNYEAQ. Losses at the gene ends were 2 bases for V and 1 base for J; bases not matched to a gene: 8. The length of the CDR3 is 18 residues. CDR3 loop: CASSLYIAGGPSYNEQFF. In DNA, the CDR3 is TGTGCCAGCAGCTTATATATAGCGGGAGGCCCATCCTACAATGAGCAGTTCTTC.

The gene calls are TRBV27 and TRBJ1-1, with D unresolved. The CDR3 consists of 13 residues. Trimming removed 5 bases from V and 6 bases from J, with 13 bases in between. Germline values: CDR1 MNHEY, CDR2 SMNVEV (reference sequence). For the CDR3, the DNA is TGTGCCAGCAGTCCGGACGGTGGCGCTGAAGCTTTCTTT. It yields the protein CASSPDGGAEAFF.

This clonotype was detected only once. This sequence joins TRBV7-9 and TRBJ2-5, with 7 bases matching TRBD2. CDR1 and CDR2 (germline): SEHNR, FQNEAQ (reference sequence). The CDR3 loop spans 17 amino acids. Trimming at V came to 2 bases and at J to 2 bases, leaving 11 bases not matched to a gene. The CDR3 nucleotides read TGTGCCAGCAGCTTATTGCGGGTTAGCGGGTTACAAGAGACCCAGTACTTC. Its translation is CASSLLRVSGLQETQYF. The full variable domain, in which reference TRBV7-9 and TRBJ2-5 provide the parts outside the CDR3, is DTGVSQNPRHKITKRGQNVTFRCDPISEHNRLYWYRQTLGQGPEFLTYFQNEAQLEKSRLLSDRFSAERPKGSFSTLEIQRTEQGDSAMYLCASSLLRVSGLQETQYFGPGTRLLVL.

The table lists this clonotype with a count of one. V is TRBV5-6 and J is TRBJ2-3; D is unresolved. The CDR3 length is 12 residues. Germline values: CDR1 SGHDT, CDR2 YYEEEE. The V end was cut by 4 bases, the J end by 5 bases, with 8 bases between. CDR3 in amino acids: CASSATQDTQYF. Written as DNA, the CDR3 is TGTGCCAGCAGCGCTACCCAAGATACGCAGTATTTT.

The chain carries TRBV24-1 and TRBJ2-2; the D gene could be TRBD1 or TRBD2 (5 bases each). V shed 6 bases and J shed 6 bases, with 10 bases lying between them. The CDR3 consists of 13 residues. Per the germline V gene, CDR1 is KGHDR and CDR2 is SFDVKD. DNA for the CDR3: TGTGCCACCAGTTCCCCGGGGCCCGGGGAGCTGTTTTTT. Translation gives CATSSPGPGELFF.

This clonotype was counted only a few times. The chain uses TRBV27 and TRBJ1-1; 7 bases align to TRBD1. Germline V CDR1 and CDR2: MNHEY, SMNVEV (reference sequence). CDR3 length: 15 residues. The V gene end was trimmed by 3 bases and the J gene end by 3 bases; junction bases not matched to a gene: 7. CDR3 protein: CASSLETGPDTEAFF. For the CDR3, the DNA is TGTGCCAGCAGTTTGGAGACAGGGCCGGACACTGAAGCTTTCTTT.

This chain connects TRBV12-3 or TRBV12-4 to TRBJ2-5, with D possibly matching TRBD2 (6 bases). V dropped 5 bases and J dropped 4 bases, with 14 bases sitting between them. The CDR3 runs to 14 residues. This CDR3 reads CASSPGGLRETQYF. The CDR3 nucleotides read TGTGCCAGCAGTCCCGGGGGACTTCGAGAGACCCAGTACTTC.

CDR3 in DNA: TGTGCCAGCAGCCTAGATCCAGGCCCCCGTGAAGCTTTCTTT. Its translation: CASSLDPGPREAFF. This chain connects TRBV7-2 to TRBJ1-1, with D unresolved. CDR1 is SGHTA, CDR2 FQGNSA, per germline. The ends were cut back, 5 bases at V and 7 bases at J, with 17 bases in the middle. CDR3 length: 14 amino acids.

This clonotype appeared a few times. V and J are TRBV20-1 and TRBJ1-5; D remains unclear. The ends were cut back, 4 bases at V and 11 bases at J, with 18 bases in the middle. Looked up from germline, CDR1 is DFQATT and CDR2 is SNEGSKA (reference sequence). The CDR3 contains 13 residues. The chain's CDR3 is CSAKKDPFESQHF. The CDR3 bases are TGCAGTGCTAAGAAGGACCCGTTCGAGTCCCAGCATTTT.

For this clonotype: One end of the junction is discordant with germline, which a read error may explain. The rearrangement links TRBV15 to TRBJ2-2, with D uncertain. This CDR3 region has 14 residues. Germline CDR1 LNHNV, CDR2 YYDKDF (reference sequence). The CDR3 region has the DNA TGTGCCACCAGCAGGGGCAGGAACGCCGGGGAGCTGTTTTTT. Amino acid sequence: CATSRGRNAGELFF. The complete variable domain, with remaining parts taken from reference TRBV15 and TRBJ2-2, reads DAMVIQNPRYQVTQFGKPVTLSCSQTLNHNVMYWYQQKSSQAPKLLFHYYDKDFNNEADTPDNFQSRRPNTSFCFLDIRSPGLGDTAMYLCATSRGRNAGELFFGEGSRLTVL.

This clonotype was detected only a few times. The genes are TRBV29-1 and TRBJ1-1; 7 bases agree with TRBD1. V gave up 7 bases and J gave up 8 bases; unmatched junction bases: 4. The V gene's germline CDR1 is SQVTM and CDR2 ANQGSEA. The CDR3 is 10 amino acids. The CDR3 DNA is TGCAGCGGGGAGACAGGGGAAGCTTTCTTT. Amino acids: CSGETGEAFF. The whole variable domain, remainder taken from reference TRBV29-1 and TRBJ1-1, is SAVISQKPSRDICQRGTSLTIQCQVDSQVTMMFWYRQQPGQSLTLIATANQGSEATYESGFVIDKFPISRPNLTFSTLTVSNMSPEDSSIYLCSGETGEAFFGQGTRLTVV.

This rearrangement joins TRBV20-1 to TRBJ1-1; D is unclear. The CDR3 contains 10 residues. The ends were cut back, 3 bases at V and 7 bases at J, with 6 bases in the middle. CDR1 is DFQATT and CDR2 is SNEGSKA in the germline V gene (reference sequence). CDR3 bases: TGCAGTGCTAGTCCGGATGAAGCTTTCTTT. It specifies CSASPDEAFF.

This clonotype turned up a few times. The chain couples TRBV12-3 or TRBV12-4 to TRBJ2-3; D is perhaps TRBD1 or TRBD2 (5 bases each). V lost 7 bases and J 2 bases, leaving 16 bases between the germline ends. This CDR3 contains 15 residues. The CDR3 DNA sequence: TGTGCCAGCACCCTCAGACCGGGACCCACAGATACGCAGTATTTT. Amino acids: CASTLRPGPTDTQYF.

This chain links TRBV4-3 with TRBJ1-3; D call uncertain. V lost 0 bases and J 9 bases, leaving 12 bases between the germline ends. CDR3 length equals 14 residues. Germline-derived CDR1 and CDR2 are LGHNA and YSLEER. As DNA, the CDR3 is TGCGCCAGCAGCCAAGATCGAGGGCTAGGCACCATATATTTT. This encodes CASSQDRGLGTIYF.